The TCR beta chain described here comes from a study of cytomegalovirus exposure and HLA in healthy donors. Study summary: Around 77% of 398 genotyped donors fell in the Caucasian-associated ancestry cluster.

Whole-study findings and limits: A highly shared variant cluster was judged a likely technical artifact. Across donors, sequencing depth was assumed by presence/absence analyses to be roughly uniform. Reportedly, HLA-A and HLA-B alleles of most subjects were accurately predicted from TCR beta.

The CDR3 length is 15 residues. Germline V gene sequence: CDR1 ENHRY, CDR2 SYGVKD. V lost 4 bases and J lost 1, with 13 bases in between. Notes on this clone: Its antigen is unidentified.

60 Vbeta and 13 Jbeta primers were used in PCR. Sequencing was performed with immunoSEQ multiplex PCR; in TCRdb, only in-frame clones are kept and a portion is missing. The data hold 90,000 to 150,000 clones, with 55% to 65% observed a single time. The V and J genes are TRBV10-3 and TRBJ1-1; D gene uncertain. The sample consisted of PBMCs. The TCR originated in a man aged 40-50 years in good health and CMV-seropositive. The CDR3 sequence: CAISVDGSRNTEAFF. The CDR3 DNA reads as TGTGCCATCAGTGTAGACGGGTCGCGGAACACTGAAGCTTTCTTT.